This record covers a single T cell receptor beta chain. This sample was included in a study of shared T cell receptors in the human thymus. Clones were sequenced by immunoSEQ multiplex PCR, and TCRdb holds only the in-frame ones, with some missing. The repertoire consists of about 660,000 clones, with approximately 90% occurring once and the leading ten covering 0.0085% to 0.012%. The ends were cut back, 1 base at V and 0 bases at J, with 13 bases in the middle. The CDR3 is 16 residues long. Germline V gives CDR1 SGHDN, CDR2 FVKESK. The same data also contributed to another study, on human thymus T cells. As reported in that work: It was from resections taken during corrective heart surgery that the thymus tissue came. Gene usage for V and J segments appeared biased in thymic and blood repertoires. What related research reported was that thymic repertoires overlapped highly among unrelated individuals.

The clonotype comes from a boy younger than two with a congenital heart defect. Source material: thymocytes. The chain carries TRBV14 and TRBJ2-7, with TRBD2 as a possible D gene (7 bases). CDR3 residues: CASSQGGGSSSYEQYF. Written as DNA, the CDR3 is TGTGCCAGCAGCCAAGGCGGGGGCTCCTCCTCCTACGAGCAGTACTTC.